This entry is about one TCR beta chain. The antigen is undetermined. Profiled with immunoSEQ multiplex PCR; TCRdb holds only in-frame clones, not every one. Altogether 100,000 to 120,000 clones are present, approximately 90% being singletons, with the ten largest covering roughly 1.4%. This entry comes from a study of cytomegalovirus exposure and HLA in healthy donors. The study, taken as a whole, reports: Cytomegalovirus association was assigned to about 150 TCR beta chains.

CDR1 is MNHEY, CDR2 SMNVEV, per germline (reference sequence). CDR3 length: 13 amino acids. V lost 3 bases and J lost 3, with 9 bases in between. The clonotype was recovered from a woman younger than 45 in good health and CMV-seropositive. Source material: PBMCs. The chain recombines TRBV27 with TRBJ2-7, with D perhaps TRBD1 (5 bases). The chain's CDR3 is CASSLGQDYEQYF. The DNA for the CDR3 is TGTGCCAGCAGTTTGGGGCAGGACTACGAGCAGTACTTC.